The T cell receptor (beta chain) described here comes from a study of blood T cell repertoires in COVID-19 (dated by TCRdb to between 2020 and 2021). Background for the entire study: Collaborator samples came from the United States, Italy and Spain and covered acute and convalescent phases of COVID-19. The prospective study material was composed of cDNA or gDNA derived from T cells, B-cell-depleted T cells, or PBMCs. Deeply sampled blood TCRbeta repertoires from subjects exposed to, actively infected with, or recovered from COVID-19 were included in the dataset. The repertoires were made available in a free public database intended to serve as a resource for research on the immune response to SARS-CoV-2. The samples were drawn from two sources: the first 160 participants of the ongoing ImmuneRACE study, and some 1,300 subjects contributed by 6 global collaborators. Nearly every sample came with metadata listing a de-identified subject ID, COVID-19 status, age in years and sex. Where HLA class I and class II types were available, the types were taken from metadata supplied by the sample provider, not from assay-based typing. Findings and caveats that apply to the study as a whole: The amount of clinical and demographic metadata varied by source and participant and was provided uncurated.

The germline V gene (reference sequence) provides CDR1 GTSNPN and CDR2 SVGIG. Its CDR3 holds 15 amino acids, cysteine through phenylalanine. Only the CDR3 portion is preserved as DNA: 45 bases, with reading frame beginning at the first base. The junction shows trimming of 3 bases on V and 3 bases on J, and the gene matches do not reach 10 bases of it. TCRbeta CDR3 regions were amplified from genomic DNA by means of the immunoSEQ Assay, a bias-controlled multiplex PCR. Regarding the original processing steps: The number of nucleated cells in each sample was estimated by amplification of reference gene primers within the assay. To quantify the absolute abundance of each unique TCRbeta CDR3 rearrangement, sequence reads were collapsed and filtered. For each sample, productive Simpson clonality was calculated as the square root of Simpson's diversity index over productive rearrangements. The immuneACCESS repertoire file appears here via TCRdb, limited to in-frame rearrangements. These files lack a portion of the clones; in checked studies, under half of the deficit traces to unresolved V genes, and the cause of the others is not known. Clone size and the V and J calls come from that table; the DNA yielded D and trimming. The table for this sample lists over 200,000 clones; nearly 90% of them were counted only once. The top ten hold around 15% of the sample.

In the prospective study, participants were about 18 to 89 years old, resided in 20 to 30 geographic areas of the United States, and were enrolled through a virtual design. In the prospective study, cohorts were assigned on the basis of participant-reported clinical history obtained from a screening survey and a study questionnaire. Exposed participants were defined as having been in contact with someone with a PCR-confirmed or clinician-diagnosed COVID-19 case within 2 weeks of study entry. Mobile phlebotomists in the prospective study collected whole blood, serum and a nasopharyngeal or oropharyngeal swab from every participant. Additional blood draws and questionnaires over an approximately two-month period could optionally be provided by prospective study participants. Before DNA extraction, prospective study blood samples were shipped either frozen or at room temperature. With respect to this clone: What this receptor recognizes is not known. Qualities for individual bases were not recorded, and no much larger clone is one base off.

The TCR sequence derives from a man aged 25 to 45 who had been exposed to COVID-19. The sample consisted of PBMCs or T cells enriched from blood (not recorded which). The sequence joins TRBV30 to TRBJ1-2, with TRBD1 matching 7 junction bases. The CDR3 loop reads CAWRDILRGDYGYTF. The DNA sequence is TGTGCCTGGAGAGATATACTCAGGGGGGACTATGGCTACACCTTC.